A single sample gave rise to the 2 T cell receptor beta chains below, sequenced in a study of Tregs in tolerant kidney transplant recipients. Measured with immunoSEQ multiplex PCR; TCRdb has only the in-frame clones, and not every one. The sample carries roughly 66,000 clones, roughly 89% recorded once. The source was CD8+ T cells from blood, collected before the transplant. The origin of the receptors is a human donor who received a combined kidney and bone marrow transplant.

The rearrangement uses TRBV29-1 and TRBJ2-7, with 8 bases lining up with TRBD1. The CDR3 runs 13 residues. Trimming took 4 bases from V and 2 from J; bases not matched to a gene: 4. Germline CDR1 and CDR2: SQVTM and ANQGSEA. The CDR3 DNA follows: TGCAGCGTTGGAGGGGGACAGGCCTACGAGCAGTACTTC. Translated, it gives CSVGGGQAYEQYF.

The J gene is TRBJ2-7, the V gene TRBV12-5; TRBD2 matches 8 bases. V shed 8 bases and J 6 bases; nucleotides not matched to a gene: 18. The CDR3 length is 16 residues. Germline V gene sequence: CDR1 LGHNT, CDR2 FRNRAP. The CDR3 nucleotides are TGTGCTAGTTCCGATCCCCACACTAGCGGAACTTCCGAGCAGTACTTC. It specifies CASSDPHTSGTSEQYF.